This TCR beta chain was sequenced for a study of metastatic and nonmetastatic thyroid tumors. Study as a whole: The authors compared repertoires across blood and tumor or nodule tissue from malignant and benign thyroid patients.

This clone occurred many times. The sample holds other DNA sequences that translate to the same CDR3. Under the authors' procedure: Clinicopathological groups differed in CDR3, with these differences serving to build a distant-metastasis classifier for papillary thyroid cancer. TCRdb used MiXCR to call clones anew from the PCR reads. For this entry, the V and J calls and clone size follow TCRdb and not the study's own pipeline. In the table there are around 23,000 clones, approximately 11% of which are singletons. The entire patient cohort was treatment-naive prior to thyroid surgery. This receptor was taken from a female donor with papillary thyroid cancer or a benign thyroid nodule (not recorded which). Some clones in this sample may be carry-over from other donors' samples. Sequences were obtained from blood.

In DNA form, the CDR3 reads TGCGCCAGCAGCTTGAGCAGGGGCCAGCCCCAGCATTTT. As protein: CASSLSRGQPQHF. The V call is TRBV5-1, the J call TRBJ1-5; TRBD1 might be the D (6 bases). The CDR3 has 13 amino acids. Trimming pared 1 base from V and 7 bases from J, leaving 9 bases between. The germline V gene encodes CDR1 SGHRS and CDR2 YFSETQ.